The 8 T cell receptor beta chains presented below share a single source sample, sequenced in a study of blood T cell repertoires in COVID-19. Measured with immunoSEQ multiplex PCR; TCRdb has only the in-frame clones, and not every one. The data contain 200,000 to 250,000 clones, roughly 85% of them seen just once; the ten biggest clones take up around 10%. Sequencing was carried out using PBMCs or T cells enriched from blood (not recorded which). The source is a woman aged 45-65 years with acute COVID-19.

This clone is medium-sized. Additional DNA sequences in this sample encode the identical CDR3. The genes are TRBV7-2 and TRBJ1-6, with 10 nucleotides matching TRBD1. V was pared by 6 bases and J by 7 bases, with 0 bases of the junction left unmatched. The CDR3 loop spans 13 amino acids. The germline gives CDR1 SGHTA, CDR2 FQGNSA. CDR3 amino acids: CASRGQGNSPLHF. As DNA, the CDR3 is TGTGCCAGCAGGGGACAGGGGAATTCACCCCTCCACTTT.

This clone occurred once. CDR3 protein: CASSLTGRNTGELFF. CDR3 DNA sequence: TGTGCCAGCAGTTTAACGGGGAGAAACACCGGGGAGCTGTTTTTT. The chain combines TRBV28 with TRBJ2-2; TRBD2 might be the D (5 bases). The length of the CDR3 is 15 residues. Germline loops: CDR1 MDHEN, CDR2 SYDVKM. V was pared by 2 bases and J by 2 bases, with 9 bases between.

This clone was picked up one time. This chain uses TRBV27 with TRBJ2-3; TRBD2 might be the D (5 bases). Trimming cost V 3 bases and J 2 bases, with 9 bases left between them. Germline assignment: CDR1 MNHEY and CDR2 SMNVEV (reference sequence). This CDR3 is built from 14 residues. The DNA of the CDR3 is TGTGCCAGCAGTTTGGCGGACTCCACAGATACGCAGTATTTT. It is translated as CASSLADSTDTQYF.

CDR3 coding DNA: TGTGCCAGCAGCGTAGGACAGAACCCAGGGACCCAGTACTTC. Translation: CASSVGQNPGTQYF. This chain joins TRBV9 and TRBJ2-5; a possible D gene is TRBD1 (5 bases). Germline V lookup: CDR1 SGDLS, CDR2 YYNGEE. V was clipped by 0 bases and J by 7 bases, with 13 bases between them. The CDR3 loop spans 14 amino acids. The full variable domain, completed using reference TRBV9 and TRBJ2-5, is DSGVTQTPKHLITATGQRVTLRCSPRSGDLSVYWYQQSLDQGLQFLIQYYNGEERAKGNILERFSAQQFPDLHSELNLSSLELGDSALYFCASSVGQNPGTQYFGPGTRLLVL.

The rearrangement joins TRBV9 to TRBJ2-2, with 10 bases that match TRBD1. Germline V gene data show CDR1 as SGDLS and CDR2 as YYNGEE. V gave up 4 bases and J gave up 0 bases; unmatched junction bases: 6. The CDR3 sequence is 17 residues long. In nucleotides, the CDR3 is TGTGCCAGCAGCCAGGACAGGGGGTATTCGAACACCGGGGAGCTGTTTTTT. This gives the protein CASSQDRGYSNTGELFF.

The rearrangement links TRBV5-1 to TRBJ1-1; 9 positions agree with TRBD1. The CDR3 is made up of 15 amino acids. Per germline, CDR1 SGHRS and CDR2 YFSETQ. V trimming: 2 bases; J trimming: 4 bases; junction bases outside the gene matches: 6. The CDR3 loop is CASSLPGQGSTEAFF. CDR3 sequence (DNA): TGCGCCAGCAGCTTACCGGGACAGGGATCCACTGAAGCTTTCTTT.

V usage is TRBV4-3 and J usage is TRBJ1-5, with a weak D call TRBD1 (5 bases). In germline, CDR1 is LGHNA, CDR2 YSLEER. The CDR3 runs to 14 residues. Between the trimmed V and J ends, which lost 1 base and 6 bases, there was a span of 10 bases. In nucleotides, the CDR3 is TGCGCCAGCAGCCAAGGTACAGGATTTCAGCCCCAGCATTTT. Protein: CASSQGTGFQPQHF.

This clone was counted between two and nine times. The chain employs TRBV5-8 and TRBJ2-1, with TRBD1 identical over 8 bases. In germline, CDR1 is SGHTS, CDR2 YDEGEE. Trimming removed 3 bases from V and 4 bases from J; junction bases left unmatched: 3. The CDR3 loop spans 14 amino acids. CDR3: CASSSGTGYNEQFF. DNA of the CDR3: TGTGCCAGCAGCTCCGGGACAGGATACAATGAGCAGTTCTTC.